The entry below gives a single T cell receptor (beta chain) sequence along with its context. Its antigen has not been determined. No base quality values were provided; no much bigger clone lies one nucleotide off. Synthesis of TCR cDNA relied on 5'RACE template switching, a step that introduced a universal primer site along with unique molecular identifiers. Priming for cDNA synthesis came from both the TCR alpha and TCR beta constant segments. Library amplification involved two PCR steps, and the second step added sample barcodes and sequencing adapters. Libraries were sequenced on Illumina HiSeq 2500 (2x100 bp) or NovaSeq (2x150 bp). As for the original processing: MIGEC handled demultiplexing of reads and collapsing into UMI consensus sequences, while MiXCR performed V(D)J alignment. Using edgeR on replicate PBMC samples, clonotypes were called vaccine-responding if FDR was below 0.01 and the log2 fold change was above 5 up to day 15. Bulk clonotypes were assigned CD4 or CD8 identity according to which sequenced CD4 or CD8 repertoire held them at higher abundance. TCRdb redid the processing of the public reads, applying fastp at Q25 and MiXCR, and retained in-frame beta chains. Merged by CDR3 protein, the rows form single entries marked with the most common genes and DNA. These V and J calls are TCRdb output, not the study's own analysis. This sample gives a few hundred thousand distinct CDR3 sequences in total; roughly 6.2% of them show up just once. The top ten clonotypes cover over 12% of the sample.

The data derive from a study of T cells after yellow fever vaccination (dated by TCRdb to the late 2010s). Background for the entire study: Libraries from fractions with low cell numbers were prepared with the SMART-Seq v4 Ultra Low Input RNA kit. Bulk TCR alpha and beta repertoires were sequenced longitudinally to track T-cell clones before and after primary and booster YFV17D yellow fever vaccination. Two healthy male donors made up the cohort, one aged 18 to 30 years and the other aged 30 to 40 years. Blood was drawn at multiple timepoints before and after primary and secondary immunization, with bulk PBMC replicates and cell subsets isolated.

Findings and caveats that apply to the study as a whole: A small share of clonotypes occurred in both CD4 and CD8 compartments, likely arising from convergent recombination. Most clones expanded after primary vaccination (around 96% of CD4 and approximately 86% of CD8) were re-detected after the booster, suggesting that broad memory maintenance occurred. Computational filtering was needed because FACS-sorted repertoires could contain abundant contaminating clonotypes from the bulk population. Compared with the primary T-cell response, the secondary T-cell response was faster but weaker, reaching its peak on day 5 rather than on day 15. Only a couple of donors were included in the study, so the extent to which the findings can be generalized is limited.

What this sample's treatment or condition label stands for: live attenuated yellow fever vaccine strain. At each blood-draw timepoint, two biological replicates of bulk PBMCs were collected. PBMCs were isolated from peripheral blood using a standard Ficoll-Paque protocol. TriZol was used to extract RNA from bulk PBMCs, from CD4 and CD8 fractions, and from dextramer-positive and dextramer-negative fractions. Between the V and J ends, shortened by 4 bases and 5 bases respectively, the junction contains 14 bases. From the germline V gene, CDR1 is SQVTM and CDR2 is ANQGSEA. From cysteine to phenylalanine, the CDR3 is 13 amino acids long. The sequence is cut down to CDR3 DNA, 39 bases in frame from base 1.

This TCR was recovered from a man between 25 and 39 years old who received the YFV17D yellow fever vaccine. This specimen was PBMCs, taken 5 days after the yellow fever booster vaccination. The chain uses TRBV29-1 and TRBJ1-1; no confident D gene assignment can be made. The nucleotide sequence is TGCAGCGTTGCCCGGGTGCAGCGAACTGAAGCTTTCTTT. Translated, this gives CSVARVQRTEAFF.